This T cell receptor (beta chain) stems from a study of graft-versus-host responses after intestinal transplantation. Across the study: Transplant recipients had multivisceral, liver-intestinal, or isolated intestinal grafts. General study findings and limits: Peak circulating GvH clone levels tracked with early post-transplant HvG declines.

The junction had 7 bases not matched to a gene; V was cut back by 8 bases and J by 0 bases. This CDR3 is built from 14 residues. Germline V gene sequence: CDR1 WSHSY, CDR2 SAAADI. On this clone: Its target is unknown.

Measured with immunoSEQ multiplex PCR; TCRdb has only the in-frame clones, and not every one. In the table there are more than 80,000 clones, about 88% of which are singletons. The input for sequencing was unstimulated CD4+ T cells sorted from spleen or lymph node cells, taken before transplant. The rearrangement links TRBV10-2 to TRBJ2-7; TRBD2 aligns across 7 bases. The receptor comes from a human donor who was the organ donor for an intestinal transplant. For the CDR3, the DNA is TGCGCCAGCCAACTAGGCGGGAGCTCCTACGAGCAGTACTTC. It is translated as CASQLGGSSYEQYF.